The 10 T cell receptor beta chains in this list originate from one sample, sequenced in a study of blood T cell repertoires in COVID-19. TCRdb's copy holds only in-frame clones and misses some; the assay was immunoSEQ multiplex PCR. Of 120,000 to 150,000 clones in the sample, 80% to 85% were seen once. Sequenced sample: PBMCs or T cells enriched from blood (not recorded which). These receptors were taken from a woman in her fifties or sixties who had been exposed to COVID-19.

This clone was counted once. The chain recombines TRBV6-2 or TRBV6-3 with TRBJ2-7, with D unresolved. Trimming shortened V by 0 bases and J by 7 bases, and 22 bases separated the two germline ends. The CDR3 totals 17 residues. Germline CDR1 reads MNHEY; CDR2 reads SVGEGT. In DNA form, the CDR3 reads TGTGCCAGCAGTTACTCGCTCGGTAGTAAGGTGCGGTTGGAGCAGTACTTC. It yields the protein CASSYSLGSKVRLEQYF.

The V gene is TRBV29-1, the J gene TRBJ1-1; D not certain. CDR1 is SQVTM, CDR2 ANQGSEA, per germline. The CDR3 extends over 13 amino acids. The V gene lost 6 bases and the J gene lost 0 bases, with 11 bases spanning the gap. In DNA form, the CDR3 reads TGCAGCGTCACAAGAGGGATGAACACTGAAGCTTTCTTT. The encoded protein is CSVTRGMNTEAFF.

The CDR3 loop reads CASSRGLAGALYEQYF. CDR3 sequence (DNA): TGTGCCAGCAGCAGGGGACTAGCGGGAGCCCTCTACGAGCAGTACTTC. The rearrangement uses TRBV9 and TRBJ2-7, with 14 bases matching TRBD2. After removal of 4 bases from V and 3 bases from J, the junction contained 6 bases not matched to a gene. CDR1 is SGDLS and CDR2 is YYNGEE in the germline V gene. The CDR3 runs to 16 residues.

This clone was picked up one time. The chain employs TRBV19 and TRBJ2-7; 7 bases fit TRBD1. This CDR3 contains 14 residues. The ends lost 6 bases at V and 1 base at J; junction bases unmatched: 6. Germline values: CDR1 LNHDA, CDR2 SQIVND (reference sequence). CDR3 nucleotide sequence: TGTGCCAGTAGGGGGACAGTGACTTCCTACGAGCAGTACTTC. As protein: CASRGTVTSYEQYF.

J is TRBJ1-1 and V is TRBV12-3 or TRBV12-4; unclear D gene. The V end was cut by 8 bases, the J end by 7 bases, with 11 bases between. The CDR3 sequence is 11 residues long. The CDR3 region has the DNA TGTGCCAGCTTGCGGCGAGGTGAAGCTTTCTTT. Amino acid sequence: CASLRRGEAFF.

In this sample, this clone turned up a few times. The rearrangement joins TRBV19 to TRBJ2-4; no definite D call. The CDR3 consists of 13 residues. Germline V gives CDR1 LNHDA, CDR2 SQIVND (reference sequence). V lost 2 bases to trimming and J lost 6 bases, with 8 bases between them. The CDR3 DNA reads TGTGCCAGTAGTATACCGGTGGTAAACATTCAGTACTTC. As protein: CASSIPVVNIQYF.

This sequence joins TRBV12-3 or TRBV12-4 and TRBJ1-2; no reliable D call. V lost 3 bases, J lost 5 bases, and 10 bases lay in between. The CDR3 has 13 residues. The CDR3 sequence: CASSFSGKYGYTF. The CDR3 DNA reads TGTGCCAGCAGTTTCTCGGGGAAGTATGGCTACACCTTC.

The chain uses TRBV9 and TRBJ1-6, with 9 bases lining up with TRBD1. The CDR3 totals 17 residues. After removal of 3 bases from V and 5 bases from J, the junction contained 9 bases not matched to a gene. Looked up from germline, CDR1 is SGDLS and CDR2 is YYNGEE. The CDR3 loop reads CASSEPKDRGDNSPLHF. The CDR3 coding sequence is TGTGCCAGCAGCGAGCCTAAAGACAGGGGGGATAATTCACCCCTCCACTTT.

The rearrangement links TRBV10-3 to TRBJ2-5; possibly TRBD2 for D (7 bases). The CDR3 has 12 residues. Germline V gene sequence: CDR1 ENHRY, CDR2 SYGVKD. With 10 bases removed from V and 4 bases from J, the gap between germline ends came to 13 bases. CDR3 in amino acids: CATRGGRETQYF. As DNA, the CDR3 is TGTGCCACAAGGGGGGGACGAGAGACCCAGTACTTC.

This clone was seen a single time. This chain joins TRBV9 and TRBJ1-3; D is ambiguous. The CDR3 is made up of 15 amino acids. The germline V and J ends were trimmed by 2 bases and 3 bases, with 12 bases remaining between them. Germline CDR1 SGDLS, CDR2 YYNGEE. Here the CDR3 reads CASSVTQAYGNTIYF. The CDR3 DNA sequence: TGTGCCAGCAGCGTTACTCAGGCATATGGAAACACCATATATTTT.